A selection of T cell receptor beta chains follows, all from one sample in a study of cytomegalovirus exposure and HLA in healthy donors. Produced via immunoSEQ multiplex PCR; TCRdb's table is partial and in-frame only. The sample records approximately 97,000 clones, 65% to 90% being singletons. Sequenced sample: PBMCs. The receptors stem from a woman aged 70-85 years in good health and CMV-seropositive. The CDR3 runs from the conserved cysteine through the conserved F or W. The D gene is left open where the match is weak. Where a row states a size, it is once, few, many or the class of an expanded clone; other rows omit it.

DNA	CDR3	size	V	J	D
TGTGCCAGCAGCTTAGTCCGTGGAAACACCATATATTTT	CASSLVRGNTIYF	-	TRBV11-2	TRBJ1-3	-
TGTGCCAGCAGTGATGTGGCCGTGCAGTACTTC	CASSDVAVQYF	-	TRBV2	TRBJ2-7	-
TGTGCCAGCAGCTTAGGAGGACAGCTTAACTATGGCTACACCTTC	CASSLGGQLNYGYTF	-	TRBV7-2	TRBJ1-2	-
TGTGCCAGCAGTTTCTCCGGGTTTACTGAAGCTTTCTTT	CASSFSGFTEAFF	-	TRBV27	TRBJ1-1	-
TGTGCCAGCAGAAGACCGACACTCGACGAGCAGTACTTC	CASRRPTLDEQYF	-	TRBV6-5	TRBJ2-7	-
TGCAGCGTTGAGACTCTCTTGACTAGCGGATACAATGAGCAGTTCTTC	CSVETLLTSGYNEQFF	-	TRBV29-1	TRBJ2-1	TRBD2
TGTGCCAGCTCACCCTCACAGGGGCCTAATGAAAAACTGTTTTTT	CASSPSQGPNEKLFF	-	TRBV18	TRBJ1-4	TRBD1
TGTGCCAGCGATCGCCGACAGGGCGACGAGCAGTACTTC	CASDRRQGDEQYF	-	TRBV6-6	TRBJ2-7	TRBD1
TGTGCCAGCAGCTTAACGGCGACAGGAGGAGGGGAGCTGTTTTTT	CASSLTATGGGELFF	-	TRBV5-4	TRBJ2-2	-
TGTGCCAGCAGCTTACTCTCAGGTGTCGACTCCTACGAGCAGTACTTC	CASSLLSGVDSYEQYF	-	TRBV11-2	TRBJ2-7	-
TGTGCCAGCAGCGCCCGGACAGGAGTGAGGGGAAACACCATATATTTT	CASSARTGVRGNTIYF	-	TRBV9	TRBJ1-3	TRBD1
TGCGCCAGCAGCAGAAGACAGGGGGGTGGTGAAAAACTGTTTTTT	CASSRRQGGGEKLFF	-	TRBV5-1	TRBJ1-4	TRBD1
TGTGCCAGTACAGTGTCAGGGGACTACACCTTC	CASTVSGDYTF	-	TRBV19	TRBJ1-2	-
TGTGCCAGCAGTTTATACAGGGGTGGGGGAACGGCTGAAGCTTTCTTT	CASSLYRGGGTAEAFF	-	TRBV28	TRBJ1-1	TRBD1
TGTGCCAGCAGCCCGGGACAGGGGACAAGCAATCAGCCCCAGCATTTT	CASSPGQGTSNQPQHF	-	TRBV7-9	TRBJ1-5	TRBD1
TGTGCCTGGAGTCCCTCAACCGACAGGGGCTATAATTCACCCCTCCACTTT	CAWSPSTDRGYNSPLHF	-	TRBV30	TRBJ1-6	TRBD1
TGTGCCAGCAGCCTAGAGACAGGTGCCCTCGGAAACATTCAGTACTTC	CASSLETGALGNIQYF	-	TRBV5-4	TRBJ2-4	-
TGTGCCAGTAGGAGACCAGGGAAGGAGTCTGAAGCTTTCTTT	CASRRPGKESEAFF	few	TRBV19	TRBJ1-1	-
TGTGCCAGCAGTGATAGCGGGGCGGGGCACAATGAGCAGTTCTTC	CASSDSGAGHNEQFF	-	TRBV28	TRBJ2-1	TRBD2
TGTGCCAGCAGCCCCAGCGATCCGGGGAGTGCTGAAGCTTTCTTT	CASSPSDPGSAEAFF	-	TRBV11-3	TRBJ1-1	-
TGTGCCAGCAGCTCGAGGGGGGGAGACAGGTCAGCCTACGAGCAGTACTTC	CASSSRGGDRSAYEQYF	once	TRBV5-5	TRBJ2-7	-
TGTGCCAGCAGCATAGACAGGGTTATATTCTTT	CASSIDRVIFF	few	TRBV7-3	TRBJ1-1	TRBD1
TGTGCCAGTAGTCCTGACAGGGAAAGACCCCAGCATTTT	CASSPDRERPQHF	-	TRBV19	TRBJ1-5	TRBD1
TGTGCCAGCAGTCTCGAGAGCATTCGCCCAGGCGACTACACCTTC	CASSLESIRPGDYTF	-	TRBV28	TRBJ1-2	-
TGCGCCAGCAGTGAGGGGACAGTAATAGATGAGCAGTTCTTC	CASSEGTVIDEQFF	-	TRBV10-1	TRBJ2-1	TRBD1
TGTGCCAGCAGCTTGGCCGAAGCAAGGGGGAATGAGCAGTTCTTC	CASSLAEARGNEQFF	-	TRBV5-5	TRBJ2-1	-
TGTGCCAGTAGTATGCTACAGGGGGCTTCGGGAAACACCATATATTTT	CASSMLQGASGNTIYF	-	TRBV19	TRBJ1-3	TRBD1
TGTGCCAGCAGTTGGACAGGGGCTAGCACAGATACGCAGTATTTT	CASSWTGASTDTQYF	once	TRBV6-1	TRBJ2-3	TRBD1
TGTGCCAGCAGCTCCCGGACAAACACTGAAGCTTTCTTT	CASSSRTNTEAFF	-	TRBV7-2	TRBJ1-1	-
TGTGCCACCCAGTCCAGCGGGGGCGGCCCAGATACGCAGTATTTT	CATQSSGGGPDTQYF	-	TRBV27	TRBJ2-3	TRBD2
TGTGCCAGCAGCTTATATGGGACTAGCGGTATTTCGTACCAAGAGACCCAGTACTTC	CASSLYGTSGISYQETQYF	-	TRBV7-3	TRBJ2-5	TRBD2
TGTGCCAGCTCCTATGGTAACGAGCAGTACTTC	CASSYGNEQYF	-	TRBV18	TRBJ2-7	-
TGTGCCAGCAGCCCAGGCAATACCCTCCACTTT	CASSPGNTLHF	-	TRBV7-2	TRBJ1-6	-
TGTGCCAGCAGCTTAGGGGACAGGGCGGGCCAAGAGACCCAGTACTTC	CASSLGDRAGQETQYF	-	TRBV11-2	TRBJ2-5	TRBD1
TGTGCCTGCCGAGCATCCTTAGGACAGGGGGCCAATGGCTACACCTTC	CACRASLGQGANGYTF	-	TRBV28	TRBJ1-2	TRBD1
TGTGCCAGCAGCGTGAAACCACTAGCGGGGCCTGGGGAGCAGTACTTC	CASSVKPLAGPGEQYF	-	TRBV9	TRBJ2-7	TRBD2
TGTGCCAGTATGGAACTAACGGGTATCAACAATGAGCAGTTCTTC	CASMELTGINNEQFF	-	TRBV19	TRBJ2-1	-